This is a list of T cell receptor beta chains from one sample in a study of blood T cell repertoires in COVID-19. Generated by immunoSEQ multiplex PCR, the TCRdb table keeps only in-frame clones and is missing some. The sample shows 68,000 or so clones, roughly 87% of them seen only once. Sequencing was carried out using peripheral blood. The receptors originated from a man aged 50 to 60 with COVID-19, enrolled during active disease. The CDR3 runs from the conserved cysteine through the conserved F or W. The order of the fields is clone size, J gene, V gene, CDR3 length, D gene, CDR3 protein, CDR3 DNA. D genes are given only for firm matches. Not all rows give a size; the values are once, few, many and, for expanded clones, a class.

>-|TRBJ2-1|TRBV5-1|16|TRBD2
CASSLGAGGGYNEQFF
TGCGCCAGCAGCTTGGGTGCGGGAGGTGGATACAATGAGCAGTTCTTC
>-|TRBJ2-3|TRBV7-7|17|TRBD2
CASSPGLAGYLRDTQYF
TGTGCTAGCAGCCCGGGACTAGCGGGATACCTGCGGGATACGCAGTATTTT
>-|TRBJ2-5|TRBV11-2|18|TRBD2
CASSSGLAGGSRGWTQYF
TGTGCCAGCAGCTCAGGACTAGCGGGAGGGTCTCGGGGGTGGACCCAGTACTTC
>-|TRBJ2-1|TRBV2|14|TRBD2
CASNRLAGAKEQFF
TGTGCCAGCAACCGACTAGCGGGAGCAAAAGAGCAGTTCTTC
>once|TRBJ1-1|TRBV7-2|13|TRBD1
CASSGDRNTEAFF
TGTGCCAGCAGTGGGGACAGGAACACTGAAGCTTTCTTT
>-|TRBJ2-7|TRBV7-9|15|TRBD2
CASSSSAGGPYEQYF
TGTGCCAGCAGCTCTTCAGCGGGAGGCCCCTACGAGCAGTACTTC
>-|TRBJ1-2|TRBV20-1|10|-
CSASDFGYTF
TGCAGTGCCTCGGACTTTGGCTACACCTTC
>-|TRBJ2-7|TRBV5-1|16|-
CASSSPGTSIAGEQYF
TGCGCCAGCAGCTCTCCCGGGACTTCCATCGCGGGCGAGCAGTACTTC
>-|TRBJ2-7|TRBV19|15|TRBD2
CASSIPGKRENEQYF
TGTGCCAGTAGTATCCCCGGGAAGCGGGAGAACGAGCAGTACTTC
>-|TRBJ1-6|TRBV28|15|TRBD1
CASSSRTGTGSPLHF
TGTGCCAGCAGTTCGAGGACAGGGACAGGTTCACCCCTCCACTTT
>-|TRBJ1-1|TRBV19|17|TRBD1
CASSTGGTGGLNTEAFF
TGTGCCAGTAGTACCGGTGGGACAGGGGGCCTGAACACTGAAGCTTTCTTT
>few|TRBJ1-1|TRBV5-1|15|TRBD1
CASSREGTGESEAFF
TGCGCCAGCAGTCGCGAAGGGACAGGGGAGTCTGAAGCTTTCTTT
>once|TRBJ1-4|TRBV18|14|TRBD1
CASSVGTGDRKLFF
TGTGCCAGCTCAGTCGGGACAGGGGATCGGAAACTGTTTTTT
>-|TRBJ2-1|TRBV7-2|14|-
CASTLSRDYNEQFF
TGTGCCAGCACCCTAAGCCGGGACTACAATGAGCAGTTCTTC
>-|TRBJ2-3|TRBV20-1|10|-
CSASGSMQYF
TGCAGTGCTAGCGGGAGCATGCAGTATTTT
>-|TRBJ1-4|TRBV7-9|17|-
CASSLSRSLATNEKLFF
TGTGCCAGCAGCTTATCACGGAGCCTTGCAACTAATGAAAAACTGTTTTTT
>-|TRBJ1-1|TRBV10-3|14|-
CAISETQGYTEAFF
TGTGCCATCAGTGAGACCCAGGGTTACACTGAAGCTTTCTTT
>-|TRBJ2-3|TRBV12-3/TRBV12-4|13|-
CASRWTGADTQYF
TGTGCCAGCAGGTGGACCGGGGCAGATACGCAGTATTTT
>once|TRBJ1-2|TRBV6-1|13|-
CASSWGYRDGYTF
TGTGCCAGCAGTTGGGGGTACAGGGATGGCTACACCTTC
>-|TRBJ2-2|TRBV4-1|18|TRBD2
CASSQGGLAGVGTGELFF
TGCGCCAGCAGCCAAGGGGGACTAGCGGGAGTAGGCACCGGGGAGCTGTTTTTT
>-|TRBJ2-2|TRBV10-3|14|-
CAISDPRGSGELFF
TGTGCCATCAGTGACCCAAGGGGTTCGGGGGAGCTGTTTTTT
>-|TRBJ1-1|TRBV6-5|13|-
CASRATGEESSFF
TGTGCCAGCAGGGCCACCGGGGAGGAGAGTTCTTTCTTT
>-|TRBJ2-1|TRBV7-8|15|TRBD2
CASSSPGLAGVEQFF
TGTGCCAGCAGTTCTCCGGGACTAGCGGGAGTGGAGCAGTTCTTC
>-|TRBJ1-2|TRBV10-3|13|-
CATADAGGRGYTF
TGTGCCACCGCGGATGCGGGGGGCAGGGGCTACACCTTC
>-|TRBJ1-3|TRBV6-6|14|-
CASNPGQTGNTIYF
TGTGCCAGCAACCCCGGACAGACTGGAAACACCATATATTTT
>-|TRBJ1-4|TRBV6-5|15|TRBD1
CASSRGTGANEKLFF
TGTGCCAGCAGTAGAGGGACAGGGGCTAATGAAAAACTGTTTTTT
>-|TRBJ1-5|TRBV6-6|15|TRBD1
CASSYRQGGNQPQHF
TGTGCCAGCAGTTACCGACAGGGAGGCAATCAGCCCCAGCATTTT
>-|TRBJ1-5|TRBV28|15|-
CASSLLSGGNQPQHF
TGTGCCAGCAGTTTATTATCGGGGGGCAATCAGCCCCAGCATTTT
>-|TRBJ1-4|TRBV21-1|15|-
CASSKVAGEGEKLFF
TGTGCCAGCAGCAAAGTAGCAGGGGAAGGTGAAAAACTGTTTTTT
>once|TRBJ2-2|TRBV4-1|16|TRBD1
CASSRRQGANTGELFF
TGCGCCAGCAGCCGCAGACAGGGGGCGAACACCGGGGAGCTGTTTTTT
>-|TRBJ2-1|TRBV7-2|17|-
CASAKNEAGFSPNEQFF
TGTGCCAGCGCTAAAAATGAGGCGGGGTTTAGCCCCAATGAGCAGTTCTTC
>once|TRBJ1-1|TRBV6-5|15|-
CASSNPGMYNTEAFF
TGTGCCAGCAGTAACCCCGGGATGTATAACACTGAAGCTTTCTTT
>-|TRBJ2-6|TRBV2|15|-
CASVGGVSGANVLTF
TGTGCCAGCGTGGGAGGCGTCTCTGGGGCCAACGTCCTGACTTTC
>many|TRBJ2-7|TRBV7-2|16|TRBD2
CASSFSFGRGGYEQYF
TGTGCCAGCAGCTTTTCGTTCGGGAGGGGAGGCTACGAGCAGTACTTC
>-|TRBJ1-4|TRBV20-1|11|-
CSAEENEKLFF
TGCAGTGCCGAGGAAAATGAAAAACTGTTTTTT
>-|TRBJ1-1|TRBV6-2/TRBV6-3|15|TRBD1
CASSTRQGEGTEAFF
TGTGCCAGCAGTACCAGACAGGGGGAGGGCACTGAAGCTTTCTTT
>-|TRBJ2-7|TRBV9|14|TRBD2
CASSATSGFYEQYF
TGTGCCAGCAGCGCGACTAGCGGTTTTTACGAGCAGTACTTC
>-|TRBJ2-3|TRBV5-1|15|TRBD1
CASSLATGGADTQYF
TGCGCCAGCAGCTTGGCCACAGGGGGCGCAGATACGCAGTATTTT
>many|TRBJ1-5|TRBV3-1/TRBV3-2|13|-
CASSQYFNQPQHF
TGTGCCAGCAGCCAGTATTTCAATCAGCCCCAGCATTTT
>-|TRBJ1-3|TRBV15|17|-
CATSRAGQAISGNTIYF
TGTGCCACCAGCAGAGCTGGGCAGGCGATCTCTGGAAACACCATATATTTT
>-|TRBJ1-5|TRBV28|12|-
CASTYSNQPQHF
TGTGCCAGCACGTATAGCAATCAGCCCCAGCATTTT
>-|TRBJ2-2|TRBV7-3|13|-
CASSTYTTGELFF
TGTGCCAGCAGCACCTATACCACCGGGGAGCTGTTTTTT
>-|TRBJ2-3|TRBV2|14|TRBD2
CASKLTSSTDTQYF
TGTGCCAGCAAATTGACTAGCAGCACAGATACGCAGTATTTT
>-|TRBJ1-1|TRBV6-5|13|TRBD1
CASSYQTGSEAFF
TGTGCCAGCAGTTACCAGACAGGGTCTGAAGCTTTCTTT
>-|TRBJ2-6|TRBV28|16|-
CASSSGGVGGANVLTF
TGTGCCAGCAGTTCCGGAGGGGTCGGTGGGGCCAACGTCCTGACTTTC
>-|TRBJ2-7|TRBV27|14|TRBD2
CASSLGGTSYEQYF
TGTGCCAGCAGTTTGGGAGGGACCTCCTACGAGCAGTACTTC
>once|TRBJ1-1|TRBV29-1|11|-
CSVGRGTEAFF
TGCAGCGTCGGTAGGGGCACTGAAGCTTTCTTT
>-|TRBJ2-3|TRBV7-8|15|-
CASRPRDGTSDTQYF
TGTGCCAGCAGGCCCCGGGATGGTACATCAGATACGCAGTATTTT
>-|TRBJ1-1|TRBV4-1|16|-
CASSQDPRGGATEAFF
TGCGCCAGCAGCCAAGATCCAAGGGGAGGAGCCACTGAAGCTTTCTTT
>-|TRBJ1-1|TRBV9|13|-
CASSPMGGTEAFF
TGTGCCAGCAGCCCCATGGGGGGCACTGAAGCTTTCTTT
>-|TRBJ2-1|TRBV5-1|15|TRBD2
CASSSLSGGGNEQFF
TGCGCCAGCAGCTCCCTTAGCGGGGGGGGCAATGAGCAGTTCTTC
>-|TRBJ2-7|TRBV5-1|14|TRBD1
CASNEGTGRYEQYF
TGCGCCAGCAACGAAGGGACAGGACGCTACGAGCAGTACTTC
>-|TRBJ2-3|TRBV5-4|11|-
CASSFGNTQYF
TGTGCCAGCAGCTTCGGGAATACGCAGTATTTT